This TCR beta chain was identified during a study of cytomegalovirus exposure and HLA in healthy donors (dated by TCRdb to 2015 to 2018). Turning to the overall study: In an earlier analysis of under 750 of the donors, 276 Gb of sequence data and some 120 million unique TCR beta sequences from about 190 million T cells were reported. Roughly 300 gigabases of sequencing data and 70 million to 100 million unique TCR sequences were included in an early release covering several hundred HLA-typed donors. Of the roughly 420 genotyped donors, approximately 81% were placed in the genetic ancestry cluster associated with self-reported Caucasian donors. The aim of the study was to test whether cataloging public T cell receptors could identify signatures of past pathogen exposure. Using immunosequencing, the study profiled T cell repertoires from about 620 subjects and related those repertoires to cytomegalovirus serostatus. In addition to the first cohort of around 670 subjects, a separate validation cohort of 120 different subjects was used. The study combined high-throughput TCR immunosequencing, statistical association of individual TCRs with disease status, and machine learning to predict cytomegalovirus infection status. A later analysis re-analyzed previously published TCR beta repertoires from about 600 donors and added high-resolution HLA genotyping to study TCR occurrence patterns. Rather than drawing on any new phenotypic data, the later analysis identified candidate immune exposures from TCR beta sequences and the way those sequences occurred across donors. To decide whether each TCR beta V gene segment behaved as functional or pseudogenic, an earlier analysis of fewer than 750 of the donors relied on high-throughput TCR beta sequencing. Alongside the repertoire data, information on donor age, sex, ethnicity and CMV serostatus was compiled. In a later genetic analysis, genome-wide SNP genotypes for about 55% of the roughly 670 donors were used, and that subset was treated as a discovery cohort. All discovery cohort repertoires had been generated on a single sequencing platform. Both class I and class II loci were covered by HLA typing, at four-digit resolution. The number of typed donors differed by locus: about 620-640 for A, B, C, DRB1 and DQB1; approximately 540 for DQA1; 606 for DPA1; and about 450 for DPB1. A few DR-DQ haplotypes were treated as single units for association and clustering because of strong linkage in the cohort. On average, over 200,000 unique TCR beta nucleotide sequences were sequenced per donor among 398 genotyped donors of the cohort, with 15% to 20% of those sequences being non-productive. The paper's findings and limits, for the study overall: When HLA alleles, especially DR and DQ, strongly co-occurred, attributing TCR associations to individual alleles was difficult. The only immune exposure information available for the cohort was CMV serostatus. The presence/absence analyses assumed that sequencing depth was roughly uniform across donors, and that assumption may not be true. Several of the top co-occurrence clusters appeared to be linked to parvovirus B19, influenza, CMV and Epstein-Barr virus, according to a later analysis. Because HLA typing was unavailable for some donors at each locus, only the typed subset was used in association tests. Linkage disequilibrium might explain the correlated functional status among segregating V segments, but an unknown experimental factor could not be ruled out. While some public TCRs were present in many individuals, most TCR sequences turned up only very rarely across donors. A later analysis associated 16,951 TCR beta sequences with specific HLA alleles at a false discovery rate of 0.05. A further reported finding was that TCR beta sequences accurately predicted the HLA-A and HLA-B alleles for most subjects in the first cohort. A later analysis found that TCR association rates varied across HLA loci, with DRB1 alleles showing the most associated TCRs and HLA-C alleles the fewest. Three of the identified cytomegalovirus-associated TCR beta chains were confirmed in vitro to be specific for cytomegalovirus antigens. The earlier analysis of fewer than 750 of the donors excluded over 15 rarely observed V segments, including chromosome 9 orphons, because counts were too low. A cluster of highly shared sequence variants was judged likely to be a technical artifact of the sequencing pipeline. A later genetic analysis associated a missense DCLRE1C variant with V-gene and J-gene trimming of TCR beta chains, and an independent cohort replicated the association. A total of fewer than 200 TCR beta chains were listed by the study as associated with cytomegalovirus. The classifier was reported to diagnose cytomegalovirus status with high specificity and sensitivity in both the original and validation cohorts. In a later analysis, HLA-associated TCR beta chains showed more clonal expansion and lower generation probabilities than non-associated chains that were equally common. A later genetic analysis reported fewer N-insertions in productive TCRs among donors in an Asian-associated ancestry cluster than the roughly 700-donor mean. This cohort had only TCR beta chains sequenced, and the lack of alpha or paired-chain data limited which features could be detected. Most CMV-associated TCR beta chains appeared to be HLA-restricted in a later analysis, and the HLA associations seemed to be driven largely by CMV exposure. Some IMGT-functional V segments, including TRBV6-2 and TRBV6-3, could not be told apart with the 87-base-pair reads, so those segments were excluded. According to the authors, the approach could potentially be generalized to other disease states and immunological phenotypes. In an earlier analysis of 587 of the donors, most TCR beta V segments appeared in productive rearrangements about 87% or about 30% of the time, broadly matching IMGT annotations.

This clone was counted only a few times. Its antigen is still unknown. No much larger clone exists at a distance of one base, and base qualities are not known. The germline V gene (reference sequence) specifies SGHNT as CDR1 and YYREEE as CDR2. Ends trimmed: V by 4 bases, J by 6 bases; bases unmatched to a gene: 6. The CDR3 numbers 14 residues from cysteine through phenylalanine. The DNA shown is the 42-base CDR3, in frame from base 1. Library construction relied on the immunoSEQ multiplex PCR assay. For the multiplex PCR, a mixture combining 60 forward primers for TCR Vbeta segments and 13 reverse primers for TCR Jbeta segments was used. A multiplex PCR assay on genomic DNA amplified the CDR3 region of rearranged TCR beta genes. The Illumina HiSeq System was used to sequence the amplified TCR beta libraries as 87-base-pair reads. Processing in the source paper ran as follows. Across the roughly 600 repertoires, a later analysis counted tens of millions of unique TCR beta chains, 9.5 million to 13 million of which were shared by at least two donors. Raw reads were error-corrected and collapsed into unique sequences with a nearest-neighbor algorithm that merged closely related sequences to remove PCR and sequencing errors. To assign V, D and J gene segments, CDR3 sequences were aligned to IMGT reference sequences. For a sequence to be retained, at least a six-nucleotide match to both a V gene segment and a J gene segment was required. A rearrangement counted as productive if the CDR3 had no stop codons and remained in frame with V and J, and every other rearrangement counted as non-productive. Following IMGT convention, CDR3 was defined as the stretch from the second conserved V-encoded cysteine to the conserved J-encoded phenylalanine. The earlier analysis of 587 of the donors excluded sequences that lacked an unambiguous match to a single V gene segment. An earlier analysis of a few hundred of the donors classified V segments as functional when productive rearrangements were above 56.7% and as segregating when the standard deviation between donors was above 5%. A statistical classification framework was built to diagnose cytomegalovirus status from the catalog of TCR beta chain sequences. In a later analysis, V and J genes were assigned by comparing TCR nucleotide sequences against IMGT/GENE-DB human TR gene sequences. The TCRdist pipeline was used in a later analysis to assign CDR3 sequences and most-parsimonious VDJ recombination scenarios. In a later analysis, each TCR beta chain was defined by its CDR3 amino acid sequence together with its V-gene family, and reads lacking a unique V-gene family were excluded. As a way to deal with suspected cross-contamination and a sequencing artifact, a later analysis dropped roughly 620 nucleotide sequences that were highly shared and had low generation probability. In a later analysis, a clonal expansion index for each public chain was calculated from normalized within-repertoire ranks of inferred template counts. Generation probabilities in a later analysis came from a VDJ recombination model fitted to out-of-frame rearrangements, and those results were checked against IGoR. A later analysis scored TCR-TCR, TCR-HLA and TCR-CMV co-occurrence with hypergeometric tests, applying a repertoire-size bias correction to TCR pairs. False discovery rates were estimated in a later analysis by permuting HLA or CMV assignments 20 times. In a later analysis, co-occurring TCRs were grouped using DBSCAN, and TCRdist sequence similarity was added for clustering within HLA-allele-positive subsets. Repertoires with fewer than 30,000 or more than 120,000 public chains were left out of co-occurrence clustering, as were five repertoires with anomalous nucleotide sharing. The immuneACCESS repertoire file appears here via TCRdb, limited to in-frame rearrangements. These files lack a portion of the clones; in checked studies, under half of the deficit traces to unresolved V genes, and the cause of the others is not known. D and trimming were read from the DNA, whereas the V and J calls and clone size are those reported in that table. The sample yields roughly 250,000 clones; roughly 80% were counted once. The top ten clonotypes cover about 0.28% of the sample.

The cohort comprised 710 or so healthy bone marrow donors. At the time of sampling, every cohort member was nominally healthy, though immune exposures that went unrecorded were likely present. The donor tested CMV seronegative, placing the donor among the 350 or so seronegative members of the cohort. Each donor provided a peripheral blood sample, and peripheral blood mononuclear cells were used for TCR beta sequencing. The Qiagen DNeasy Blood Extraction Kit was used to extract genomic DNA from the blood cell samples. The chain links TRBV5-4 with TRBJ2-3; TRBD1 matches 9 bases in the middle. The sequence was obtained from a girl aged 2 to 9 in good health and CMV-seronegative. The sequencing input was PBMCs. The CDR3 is CASSTGQGVDTQYF. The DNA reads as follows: TGTGCCAGCAGCACGGGACAGGGAGTGGATACGCAGTATTTT.